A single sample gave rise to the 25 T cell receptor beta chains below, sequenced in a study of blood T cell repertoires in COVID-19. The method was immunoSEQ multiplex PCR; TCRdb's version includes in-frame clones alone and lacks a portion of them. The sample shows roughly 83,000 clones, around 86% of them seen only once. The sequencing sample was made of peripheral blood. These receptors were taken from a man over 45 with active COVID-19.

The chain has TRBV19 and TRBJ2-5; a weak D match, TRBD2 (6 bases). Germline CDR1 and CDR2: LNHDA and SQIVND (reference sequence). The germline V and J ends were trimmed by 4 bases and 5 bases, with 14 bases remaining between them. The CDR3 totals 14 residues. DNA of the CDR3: TGTGCCAGTAGTAGCCGGGAACGGGGGGAGACCCAGTACTTC. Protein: CASSSRERGETQYF.

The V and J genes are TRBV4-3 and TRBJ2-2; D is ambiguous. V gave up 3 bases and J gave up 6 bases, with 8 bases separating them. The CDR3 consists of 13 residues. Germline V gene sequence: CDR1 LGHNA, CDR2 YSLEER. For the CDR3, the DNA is TGCGCCAGCAGCCATGAGTCGGCCGGGGAGCTGTTTTTT. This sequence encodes CASSHESAGELFF.

The CDR3 region has the DNA TGCGCCAGCAGCTTGTTAGGAGTAATGTCGTACAATGAGCAGTTCTTC. Translating gives CASSLLGVMSYNEQFF. The V call is TRBV5-1, the J call TRBJ2-1; D uncertain. The length of the CDR3 is 16 residues. CDR1 and CDR2 (germline): SGHRS, YFSETQ. Trimming left V 1 base short and J 4 bases short, with 15 bases between.

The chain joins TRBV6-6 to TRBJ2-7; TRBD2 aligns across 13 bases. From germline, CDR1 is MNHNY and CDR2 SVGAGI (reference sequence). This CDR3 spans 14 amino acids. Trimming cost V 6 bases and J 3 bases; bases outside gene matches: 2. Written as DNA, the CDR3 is TGTGCCAGCAGGGGACTAGCGGGGCGCTACGAGCAGTACTTC. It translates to CASRGLAGRYEQYF.

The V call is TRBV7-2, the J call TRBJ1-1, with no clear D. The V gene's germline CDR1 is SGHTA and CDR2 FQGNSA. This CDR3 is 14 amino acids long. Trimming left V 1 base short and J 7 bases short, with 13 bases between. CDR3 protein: CASSLGGYGNEAFF. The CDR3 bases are TGTGCCAGCAGCTTAGGAGGTTATGGTAATGAAGCTTTCTTT. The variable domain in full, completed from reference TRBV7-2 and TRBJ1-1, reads GAGVSQSPSNKVTEKGKDVELRCDPISGHTALYWYRQSLGQGLEFLIYFQGNSAPDKSGLPSDRFSAERTGGSVSTLTIQRTQQEDSAVYLCASSLGGYGNEAFFGQGTRLTVV.

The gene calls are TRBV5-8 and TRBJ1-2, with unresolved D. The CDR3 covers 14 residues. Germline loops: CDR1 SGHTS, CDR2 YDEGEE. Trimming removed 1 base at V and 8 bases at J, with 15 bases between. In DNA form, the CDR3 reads TGTGCCAGCAGCTTGCCGGCTTCCTGGCGGGGCTACACCTTC. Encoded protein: CASSLPASWRGYTF.

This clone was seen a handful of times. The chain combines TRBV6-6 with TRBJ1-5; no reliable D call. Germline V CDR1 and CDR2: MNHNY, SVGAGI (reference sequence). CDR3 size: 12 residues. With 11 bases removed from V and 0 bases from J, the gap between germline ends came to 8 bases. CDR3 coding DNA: TGTGCCCACCGGGATAGCAATCAGCCCCAGCATTTT. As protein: CAHRDSNQPQHF.

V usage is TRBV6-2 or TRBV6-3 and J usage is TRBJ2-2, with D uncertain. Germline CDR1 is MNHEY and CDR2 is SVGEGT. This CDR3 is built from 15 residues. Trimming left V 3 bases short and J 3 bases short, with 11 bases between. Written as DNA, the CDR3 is TGTGCCAGCAGTTATCGGCAGACTTACACCGGGGAGCTGTTTTTT. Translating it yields CASSYRQTYTGELFF.

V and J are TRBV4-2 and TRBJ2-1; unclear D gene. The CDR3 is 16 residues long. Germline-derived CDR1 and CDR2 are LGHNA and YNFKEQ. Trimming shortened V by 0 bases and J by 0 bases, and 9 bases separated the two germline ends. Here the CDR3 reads CASSQEGRSSYNEQFF. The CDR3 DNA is TGTGCCAGCAGCCAAGAGGGCCGAAGCTCCTACAATGAGCAGTTCTTC.

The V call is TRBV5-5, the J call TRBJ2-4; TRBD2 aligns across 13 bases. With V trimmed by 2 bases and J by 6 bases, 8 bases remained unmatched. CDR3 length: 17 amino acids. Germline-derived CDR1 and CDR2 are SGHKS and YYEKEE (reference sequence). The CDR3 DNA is TGTGCCAGCAGCTTCCCAGGCCGGACTAGCGGGGGAAACATTCAGTACTTC. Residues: CASSFPGRTSGGNIQYF.

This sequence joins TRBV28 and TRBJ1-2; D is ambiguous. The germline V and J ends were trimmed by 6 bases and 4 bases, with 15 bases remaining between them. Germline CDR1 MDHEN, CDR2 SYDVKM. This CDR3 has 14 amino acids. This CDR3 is CASSSHGDRYGYTF. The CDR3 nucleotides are TGTGCCAGCAGCTCCCACGGGGATCGCTATGGCTACACCTTC.

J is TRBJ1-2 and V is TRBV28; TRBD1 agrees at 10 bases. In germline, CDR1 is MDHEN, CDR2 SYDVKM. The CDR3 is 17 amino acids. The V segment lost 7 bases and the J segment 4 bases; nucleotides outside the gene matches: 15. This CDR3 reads CASTKPLGTGDSYGYTF. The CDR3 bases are TGTGCCAGCACTAAACCTCTCGGGACAGGGGATTCCTATGGCTACACCTTC.

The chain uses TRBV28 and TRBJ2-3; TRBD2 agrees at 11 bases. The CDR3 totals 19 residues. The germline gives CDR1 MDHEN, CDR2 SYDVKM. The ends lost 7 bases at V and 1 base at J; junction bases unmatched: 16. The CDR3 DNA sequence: TGTGCCAGCACCCTTTTGGGACAGCCGGGACTAGCGGGCACAGATACGCAGTATTTT. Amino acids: CASTLLGQPGLAGTDTQYF.

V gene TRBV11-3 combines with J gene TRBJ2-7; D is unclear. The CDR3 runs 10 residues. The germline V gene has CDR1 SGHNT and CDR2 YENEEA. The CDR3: CPTTPYEQYF. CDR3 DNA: TGTCCGACAACGCCCTACGAGCAGTACTTC.

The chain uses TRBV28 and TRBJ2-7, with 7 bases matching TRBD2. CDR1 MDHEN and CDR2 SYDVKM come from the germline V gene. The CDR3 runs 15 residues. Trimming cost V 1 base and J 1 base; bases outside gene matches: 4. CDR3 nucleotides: TGTGCCAGCAGTTTATTTGCAGCGGGGTCCTACGAGCAGTACTTC. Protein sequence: CASSLFAAGSYEQYF.

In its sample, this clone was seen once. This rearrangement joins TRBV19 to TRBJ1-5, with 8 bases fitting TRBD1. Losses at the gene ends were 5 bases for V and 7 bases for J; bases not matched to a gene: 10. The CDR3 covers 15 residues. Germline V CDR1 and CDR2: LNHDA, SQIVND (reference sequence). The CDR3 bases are TGTGCCAGTAGTGCTCGGGACAGGATGGGGCAGCCCCAGCATTTT. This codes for CASSARDRMGQPQHF.

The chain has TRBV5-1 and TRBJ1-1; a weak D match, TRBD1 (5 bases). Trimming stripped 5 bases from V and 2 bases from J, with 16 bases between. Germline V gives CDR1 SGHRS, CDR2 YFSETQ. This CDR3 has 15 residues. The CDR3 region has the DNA TGCGCCAGCAGAAAAAACCAGGGATTTAACACTGAAGCTTTCTTT. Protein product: CASRKNQGFNTEAFF. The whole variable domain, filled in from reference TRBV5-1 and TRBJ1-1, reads KAGVTQTPRYLIKTRGQQVTLSCSPISGHRSVSWYQQTPGQGLQFLFEYFSETQRNKGNFPGRFSGRQFSNSRSEMNVSTLELGDSALYLCASRKNQGFNTEAFFGQGTRLTVV.

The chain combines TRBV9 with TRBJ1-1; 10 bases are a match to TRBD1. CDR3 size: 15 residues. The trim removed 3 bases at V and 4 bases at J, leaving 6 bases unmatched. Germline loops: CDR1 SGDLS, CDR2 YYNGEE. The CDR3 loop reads CASSATDRGGTEAFF. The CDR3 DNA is TGTGCCAGCAGCGCAACGGACAGGGGGGGCACTGAAGCTTTCTTT. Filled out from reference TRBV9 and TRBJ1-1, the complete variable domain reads DSGVTQTPKHLITATGQRVTLRCSPRSGDLSVYWYQQSLDQGLQFLIQYYNGEERAKGNILERFSAQQFPDLHSELNLSSLELGDSALYFCASSATDRGGTEAFFGQGTRLTVV.

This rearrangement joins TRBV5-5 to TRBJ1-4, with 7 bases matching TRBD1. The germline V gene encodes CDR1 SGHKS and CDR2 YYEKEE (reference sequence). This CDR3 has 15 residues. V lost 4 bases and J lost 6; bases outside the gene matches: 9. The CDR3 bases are TGTGCCAGCAGCAAGACAGGGAATCACGATGAAAAACTGTTTTTT. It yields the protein CASSKTGNHDEKLFF.

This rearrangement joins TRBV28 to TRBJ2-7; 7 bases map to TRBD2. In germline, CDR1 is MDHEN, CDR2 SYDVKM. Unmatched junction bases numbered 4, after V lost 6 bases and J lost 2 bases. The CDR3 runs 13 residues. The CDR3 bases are TGTGCCAGCAGGGAGAGCGGGACCTACGAGCAGTACTTC. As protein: CASRESGTYEQYF.

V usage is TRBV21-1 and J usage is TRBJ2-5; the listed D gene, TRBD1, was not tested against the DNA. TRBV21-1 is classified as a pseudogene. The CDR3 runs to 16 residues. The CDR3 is CASIRPGQGAWETQYF. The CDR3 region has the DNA TGTGCCAGCATCCGGCCGGGACAGGGGGCATGGGAGACCCAGTACTTC.

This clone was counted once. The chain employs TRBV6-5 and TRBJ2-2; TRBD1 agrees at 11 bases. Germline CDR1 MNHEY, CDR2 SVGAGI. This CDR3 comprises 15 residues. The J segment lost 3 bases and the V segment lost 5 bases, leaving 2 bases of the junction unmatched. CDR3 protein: CASSQDRGHTGELFF. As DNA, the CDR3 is TGTGCCAGCAGTCAGGACAGGGGGCACACCGGGGAGCTGTTTTTT.

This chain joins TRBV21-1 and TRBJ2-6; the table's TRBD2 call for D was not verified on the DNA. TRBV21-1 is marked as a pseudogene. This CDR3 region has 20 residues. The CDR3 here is CASSKARSTKVYSGANVLTF. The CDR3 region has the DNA TGTGCCAGCAGCAAAGCGAGGAGTACAAAAGTCTACTCTGGGGCCAACGTCCTGACTTTC.

The CDR3 region is CASSFTGPYGYTF. In DNA form, the CDR3 reads TGTGCCAGCAGCTTCACAGGCCCCTATGGCTACACCTTC. The V gene is TRBV5-4, the J gene TRBJ1-2; the D gene is possibly TRBD1 (5 bases). Trimming left V 2 bases short and J 4 bases short, with 9 bases between. The CDR3 is made up of 13 amino acids. Germline V gene data show CDR1 as SGHNT and CDR2 as YYREEE (reference sequence).

The CDR3, as DNA: TGTGCCAGCAGTACTCCTCCTAGCAGCGAGCAGTTCTTC. It translates to CASSTPPSSEQFF. This chain connects TRBV27 to TRBJ2-1, with D possibly TRBD2 on 5 matching bases. V was trimmed by 5 bases and J by 10 bases, leaving 15 bases between them. The CDR3 is made up of 13 amino acids. Germline V gene data show CDR1 as MNHEY and CDR2 as SMNVEV (reference sequence).